The entry below describes one T cell receptor (beta chain). The sample is drawn from a study of OX40 agonist ivuxolimab in advanced cancers. Profiled with immunoSEQ multiplex PCR; TCRdb holds only in-frame clones, not every one. The data show 35,000 to 55,000 clones, about 93% seen once. Per germline, CDR1 SQVTM and CDR2 ANQGSEA. The germline V and J ends were trimmed by 5 bases and 1 base, with 9 bases remaining between them. CDR3 length equals 13 residues. This rearrangement joins TRBV29-1 to TRBJ2-1, with D hard to call. This sequence originates from an adult with an advanced solid tumor such as melanoma, head and neck, liver or kidney cancer. Sequenced here: CD4+ or CD8+ T cells sorted from blood, sampled in a trial of the OX40 agonist ivuxolimab. CDR3 bases: TGCAGCGTTAAGGGTTCTTCCTACAATGAGCAGTTCTTC. It specifies CSVKGSSYNEQFF.